The sequence of this TCR beta chain was determined in a study of T cells in Graves' hyperthyroidism and ophthalmopathy. The TCR beta CDR3 regions underwent amplification using RNA transcripts as the source. Researchers ran a first-round RT-PCR on the TCR CDR3 using the HTBI primer set. TCRdb itself ran the multiplex PCR reads through MiXCR, one entry per CDR3 protein. In the table there are fewer than 450,000 distinct CDR3 sequences, approximately 17% of which are singletons. The table lists this clonotype with many counts. Sequenced: blood. This sequence originates from a woman younger than 45 with Graves' hyperthyroidism that later progressed to Graves' ophthalmopathy.

CDR3 coding DNA: TGTGCCAGCAGCCAGACAGGTGAAGCTTTCTTT. It translates to CASSQTGEAFF. The chain recombines TRBV11-2 with TRBJ1-1, with D possibly matching TRBD1 (6 bases). CDR1 is SGHAT, CDR2 FQNNGV, per germline. The V and J ends lost 5 bases and 7 bases respectively, with 8 bases between them. CDR3 length equals 11 residues. Full variable domain (remainder filled in from reference TRBV11-2 and TRBJ1-1): EAGVAQSPRYKIIEKRQSVAFWCNPISGHATLYWYQQILGQGPKLLIQFQNNGVVDDSQLPKDRFSAERLKGVDSTLKIQPAKLEDSAVYLCASSQTGEAFFGQGTRLTVV.